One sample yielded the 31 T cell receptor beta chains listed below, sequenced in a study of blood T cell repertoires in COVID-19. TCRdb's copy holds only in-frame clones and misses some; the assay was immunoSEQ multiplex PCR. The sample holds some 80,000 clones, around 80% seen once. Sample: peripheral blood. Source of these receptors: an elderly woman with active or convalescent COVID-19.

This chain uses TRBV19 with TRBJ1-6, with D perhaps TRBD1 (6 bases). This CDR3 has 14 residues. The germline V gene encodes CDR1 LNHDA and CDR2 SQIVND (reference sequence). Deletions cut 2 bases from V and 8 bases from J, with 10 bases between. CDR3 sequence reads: CASSITGSHSPLHF. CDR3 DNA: TGTGCCAGTAGTATAACAGGGAGTCATTCACCCCTCCACTTT.

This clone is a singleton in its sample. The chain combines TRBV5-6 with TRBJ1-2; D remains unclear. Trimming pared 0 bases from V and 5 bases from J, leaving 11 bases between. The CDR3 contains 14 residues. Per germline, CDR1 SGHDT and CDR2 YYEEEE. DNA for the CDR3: TGTGCCAGCAGCTTGGGGTCACGGGGTTATGGCTACACCTTC. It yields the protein CASSLGSRGYGYTF.

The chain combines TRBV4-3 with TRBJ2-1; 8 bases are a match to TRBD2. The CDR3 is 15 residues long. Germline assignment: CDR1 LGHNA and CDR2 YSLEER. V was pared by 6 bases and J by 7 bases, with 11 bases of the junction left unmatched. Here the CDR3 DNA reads TGCGCCAGCAGTCCCGGGGGGGGGCGTCAAAATGAGCAGTTCTTC. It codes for CASSPGGGRQNEQFF.

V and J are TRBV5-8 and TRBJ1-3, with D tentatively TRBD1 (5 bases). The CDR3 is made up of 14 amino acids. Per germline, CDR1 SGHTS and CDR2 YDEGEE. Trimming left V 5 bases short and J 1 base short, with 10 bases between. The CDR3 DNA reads TGTGCCAGCAGTCCCTCAGGGTCTGGAAACACCATATATTTT. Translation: CASSPSGSGNTIYF.

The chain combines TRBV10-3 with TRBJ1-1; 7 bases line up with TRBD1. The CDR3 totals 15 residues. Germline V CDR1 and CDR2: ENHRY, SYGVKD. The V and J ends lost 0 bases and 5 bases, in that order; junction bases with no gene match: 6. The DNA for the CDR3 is TGTGCCATCAGTGAGTCGGAGGGGGCGCGTACTGAAGCTTTCTTT. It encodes CAISESEGARTEAFF.

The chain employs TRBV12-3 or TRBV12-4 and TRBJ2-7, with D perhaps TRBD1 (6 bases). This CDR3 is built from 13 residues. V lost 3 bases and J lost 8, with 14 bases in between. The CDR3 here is CASSFRTAGQQYF. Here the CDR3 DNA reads TGTGCCAGCAGTTTTCGGACAGCTGGCCAGCAGTACTTC.

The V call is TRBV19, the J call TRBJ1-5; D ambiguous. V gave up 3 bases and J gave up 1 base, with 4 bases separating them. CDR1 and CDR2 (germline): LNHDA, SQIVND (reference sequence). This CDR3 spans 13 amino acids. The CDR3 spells CASSIESNQPQHF. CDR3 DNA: TGTGCCAGTAGTATCGAGAGCAATCAGCCCCAGCATTTT.

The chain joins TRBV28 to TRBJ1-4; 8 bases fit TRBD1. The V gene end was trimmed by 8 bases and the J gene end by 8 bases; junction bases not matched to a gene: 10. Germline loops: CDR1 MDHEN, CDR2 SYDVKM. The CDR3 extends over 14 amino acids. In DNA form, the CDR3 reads TGTGCCAGCTCCCGGACAGGGTGGCGGGAAAAACTGTTTTTT. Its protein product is CASSRTGWREKLFF.

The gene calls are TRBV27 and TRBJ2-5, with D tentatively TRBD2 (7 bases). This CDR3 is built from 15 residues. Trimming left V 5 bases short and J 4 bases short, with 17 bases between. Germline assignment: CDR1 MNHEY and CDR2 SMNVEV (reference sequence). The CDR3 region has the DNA TGTGCCAGCAGTCCCCGTTGGGGGGGCTTAGAGACCCAGTACTTC. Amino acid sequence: CASSPRWGGLETQYF.

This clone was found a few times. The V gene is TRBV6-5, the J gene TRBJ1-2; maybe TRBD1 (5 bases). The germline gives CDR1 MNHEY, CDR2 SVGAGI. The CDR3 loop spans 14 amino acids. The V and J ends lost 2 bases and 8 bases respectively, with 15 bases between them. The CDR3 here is CASSYDSSYGGYTF. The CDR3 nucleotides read TGTGCCAGCAGTTACGACAGTTCCTATGGCGGCTACACCTTC.

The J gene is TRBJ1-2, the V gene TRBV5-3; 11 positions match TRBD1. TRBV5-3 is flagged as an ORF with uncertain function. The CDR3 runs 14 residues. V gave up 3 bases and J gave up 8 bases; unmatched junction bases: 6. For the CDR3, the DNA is TGTGCCAGAAGCTCCGGACAGGGGGCTGGCGGCTACACCTTC. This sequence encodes CARSSGQGAGGYTF.

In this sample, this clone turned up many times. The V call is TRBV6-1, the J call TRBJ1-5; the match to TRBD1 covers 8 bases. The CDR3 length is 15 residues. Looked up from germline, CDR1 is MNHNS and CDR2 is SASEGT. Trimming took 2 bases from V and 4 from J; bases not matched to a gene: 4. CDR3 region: CASSEFGQGNQPQHF. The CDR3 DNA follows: TGTGCCAGCAGTGAATTTGGACAGGGAAATCAGCCCCAGCATTTT.

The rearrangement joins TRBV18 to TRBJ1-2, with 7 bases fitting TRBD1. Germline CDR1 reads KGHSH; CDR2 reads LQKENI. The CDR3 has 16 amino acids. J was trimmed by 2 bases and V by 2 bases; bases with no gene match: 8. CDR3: CASSPMGQTQNYGYTF. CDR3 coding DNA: TGTGCCAGCTCACCAATGGGACAGACTCAAAACTATGGCTACACCTTC.

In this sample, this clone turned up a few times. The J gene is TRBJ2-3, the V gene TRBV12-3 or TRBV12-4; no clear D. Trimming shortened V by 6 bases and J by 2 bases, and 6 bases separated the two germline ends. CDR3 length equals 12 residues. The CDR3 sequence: CASSLITDTQYF. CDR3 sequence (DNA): TGTGCCAGCAGCCTAATCACAGATACGCAGTATTTT.

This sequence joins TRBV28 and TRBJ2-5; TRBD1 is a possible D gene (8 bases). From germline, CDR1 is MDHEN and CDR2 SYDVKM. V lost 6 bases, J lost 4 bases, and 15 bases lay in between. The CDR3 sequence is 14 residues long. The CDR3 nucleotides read TGTGCCAGCAGAAAGGACAGGGAGGGAGAGACCCAGTACTTC. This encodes CASRKDREGETQYF.

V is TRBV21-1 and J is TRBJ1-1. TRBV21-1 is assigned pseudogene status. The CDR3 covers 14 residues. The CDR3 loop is CASSKAELLSEAFF. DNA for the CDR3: TGTGCCAGCAGCAAAGCGGAGTTGTTGAGTGAAGCTTTCTTT.

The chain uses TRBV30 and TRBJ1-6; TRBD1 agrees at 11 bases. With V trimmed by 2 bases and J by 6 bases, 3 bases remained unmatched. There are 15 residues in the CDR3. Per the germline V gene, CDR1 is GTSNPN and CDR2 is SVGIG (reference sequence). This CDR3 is CAWSPGQGVNSPLHF. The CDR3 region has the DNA TGTGCCTGGAGTCCGGGACAGGGGGTTAATTCACCCCTCCACTTT.

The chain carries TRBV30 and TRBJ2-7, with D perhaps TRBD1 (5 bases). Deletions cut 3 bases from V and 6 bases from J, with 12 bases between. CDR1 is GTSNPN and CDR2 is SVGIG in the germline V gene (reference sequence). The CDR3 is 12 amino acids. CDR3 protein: CAWRDQGGEQYF. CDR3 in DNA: TGTGCCTGGAGAGACCAGGGTGGCGAGCAGTACTTC.

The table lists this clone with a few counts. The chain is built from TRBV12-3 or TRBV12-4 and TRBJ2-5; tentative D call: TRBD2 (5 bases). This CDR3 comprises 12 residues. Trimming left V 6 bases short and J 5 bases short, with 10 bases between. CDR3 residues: CASSPSWETQYF. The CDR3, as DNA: TGTGCCAGCAGCCCTAGCTGGGAGACCCAGTACTTC.

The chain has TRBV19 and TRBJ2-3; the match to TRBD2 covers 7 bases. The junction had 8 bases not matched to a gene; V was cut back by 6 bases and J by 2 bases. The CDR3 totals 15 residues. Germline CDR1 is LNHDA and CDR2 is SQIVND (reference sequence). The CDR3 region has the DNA TGTGCCAGTAGAACTAGCGACCTCTTCACAGATACGCAGTATTTT. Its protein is CASRTSDLFTDTQYF.

This CDR3 is CASSLGTATNEKLFF. As DNA, the CDR3 is TGTGCCAGCAGCTTAGGGACAGCTACTAATGAAAAACTGTTTTTT. The rearrangement uses TRBV11-2 and TRBJ1-4; possibly TRBD1 for D (6 bases). CDR1 and CDR2 from the germline V gene are SGHAT and FQNNGV. V lost 1 base and J lost 2, with 8 bases in between. This CDR3 is built from 15 residues.

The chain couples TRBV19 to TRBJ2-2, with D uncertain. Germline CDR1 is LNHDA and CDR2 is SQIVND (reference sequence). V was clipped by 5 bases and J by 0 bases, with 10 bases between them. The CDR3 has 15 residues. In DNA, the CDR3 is TGTGCCAGTAGTTTCAGGCAAGCGAACACCGGGGAGCTGTTTTTT. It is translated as CASSFRQANTGELFF.

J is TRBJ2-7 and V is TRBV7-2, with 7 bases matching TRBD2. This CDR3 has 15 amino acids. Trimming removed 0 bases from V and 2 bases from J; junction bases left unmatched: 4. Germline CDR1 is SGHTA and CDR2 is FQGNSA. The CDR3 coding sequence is TGTGCCAGCAGCTTAGCAGGGAGCGGGGCCTACGAGCAGTACTTC. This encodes CASSLAGSGAYEQYF.

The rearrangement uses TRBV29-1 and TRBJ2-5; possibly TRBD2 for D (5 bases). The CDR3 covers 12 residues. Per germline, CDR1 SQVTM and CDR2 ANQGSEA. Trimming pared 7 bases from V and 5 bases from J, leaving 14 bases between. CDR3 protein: CSASPEGETQYF. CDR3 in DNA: TGCAGCGCCTCCCCCGAGGGTGAGACCCAGTACTTC.

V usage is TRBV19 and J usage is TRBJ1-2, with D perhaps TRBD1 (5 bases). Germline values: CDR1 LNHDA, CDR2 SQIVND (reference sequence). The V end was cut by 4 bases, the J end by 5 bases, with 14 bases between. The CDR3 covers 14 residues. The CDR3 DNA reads TGTGCCAGTAGTACATCCCTCGGGGGATATGGCTACACCTTC. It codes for CASSTSLGGYGYTF.

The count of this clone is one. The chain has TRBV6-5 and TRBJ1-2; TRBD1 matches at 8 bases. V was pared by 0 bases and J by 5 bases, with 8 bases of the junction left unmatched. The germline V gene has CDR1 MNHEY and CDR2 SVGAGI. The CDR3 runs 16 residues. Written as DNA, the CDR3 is TGTGCCAGCAGTTACTCGACGGCAGGGGGCAATTATGGCTACACCTTC. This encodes CASSYSTAGGNYGYTF.

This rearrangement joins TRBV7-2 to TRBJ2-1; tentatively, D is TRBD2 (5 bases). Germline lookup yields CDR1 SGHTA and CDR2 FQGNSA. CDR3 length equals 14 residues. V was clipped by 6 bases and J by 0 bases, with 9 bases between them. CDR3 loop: CASRGGPSYNEQFF. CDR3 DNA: TGTGCCAGCAGAGGAGGACCCTCCTACAATGAGCAGTTCTTC.

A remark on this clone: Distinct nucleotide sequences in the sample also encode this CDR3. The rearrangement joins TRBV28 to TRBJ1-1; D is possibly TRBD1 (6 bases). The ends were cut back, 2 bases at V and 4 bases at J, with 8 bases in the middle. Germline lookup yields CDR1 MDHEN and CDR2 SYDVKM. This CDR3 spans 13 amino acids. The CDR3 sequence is CASSLLGGTEAFF. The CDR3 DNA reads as TGTGCCAGCAGTTTACTAGGGGGCACTGAAGCTTTCTTT.

The CDR3, as DNA: TGCGCCAGCAGTGCGACTGATAATTCACCCCTCCACTTT. It translates to CASSATDNSPLHF. J is TRBJ1-6 and V is TRBV10-1, with D uncertain. CDR1 and CDR2 (germline): WNHNN, SYGVQD (reference sequence). The V end lost 4 bases, the J end lost 5 bases, and 6 bases lay between the germline ends. The CDR3 is 13 amino acids.

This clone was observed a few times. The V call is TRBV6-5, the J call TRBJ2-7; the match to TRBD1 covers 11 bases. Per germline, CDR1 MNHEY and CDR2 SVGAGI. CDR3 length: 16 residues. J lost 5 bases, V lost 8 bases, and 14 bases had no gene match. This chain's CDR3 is CASRSDPDRGRHEQYF. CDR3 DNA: TGTGCCAGCCGTTCCGACCCGGACAGGGGGCGCCACGAGCAGTACTTC.

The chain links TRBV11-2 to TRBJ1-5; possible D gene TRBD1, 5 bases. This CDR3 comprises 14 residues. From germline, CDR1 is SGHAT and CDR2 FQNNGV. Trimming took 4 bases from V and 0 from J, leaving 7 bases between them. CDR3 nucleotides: TGTGCCAGCAGCTCGGACACTAGCAATCAGCCCCAGCATTTT. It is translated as CASSSDTSNQPQHF.